This T cell receptor (beta chain) was obtained from a study of blood T cell repertoires in COVID-19. In the study overall: COVID-19 samples from acute and convalescent phases originated in the United States, Italy and Spain. T cells, B-cell-depleted T cells, or PBMCs supplied cDNA or gDNA.

Germline CDR1 reads KGHDR; CDR2 reads SFDVKD. The CDR3 contains 16 residues. V shed 4 bases and J 0 bases; nucleotides not matched to a gene: 4. Original processing notes: Nucleated cell counts were estimated from reference gene primer amplification. Only in-frame clones appear in the TCRdb table, and some are missing; sequencing was by immunoSEQ multiplex PCR. The DNA was the basis for D and trimming; V, J and clone size are from that table. The sample yields roughly 99,000 clones, more than 65% seen once. This clonotype was sampled from a woman of 80 years or more with active or convalescent COVID-19. The chain employs TRBV24-1 and TRBJ2-3; 9 bases match TRBD1. The specimen was peripheral blood. The CDR3 DNA follows: TGTGCCACCAGTGAATGGACAGGGGACAGCACAGATACGCAGTATTTT. This gives the protein CATSEWTGDSTDTQYF.